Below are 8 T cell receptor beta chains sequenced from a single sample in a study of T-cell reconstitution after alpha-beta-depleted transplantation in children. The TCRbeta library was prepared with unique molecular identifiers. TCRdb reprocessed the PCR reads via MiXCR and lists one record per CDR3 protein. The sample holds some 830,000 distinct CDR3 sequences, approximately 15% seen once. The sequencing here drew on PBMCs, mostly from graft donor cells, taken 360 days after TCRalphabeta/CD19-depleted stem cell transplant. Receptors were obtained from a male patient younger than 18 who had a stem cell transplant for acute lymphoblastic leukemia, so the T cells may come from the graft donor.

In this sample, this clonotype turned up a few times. The CDR3 here is CASTQKRLTGRSPLHF. In DNA form, the CDR3 reads TGTGCCAGCACCCAGAAACGTCTGACAGGGCGTTCACCCCTCCACTTT. The genes are TRBV7-8 and TRBJ1-6, with 7 nucleotides matching TRBD1. CDR1 is SGHVS and CDR2 is FQNEAQ in the germline V gene. This CDR3 region has 16 residues. V lost 7 bases to trimming and J lost 9 bases; unmatched junction nucleotides: 15.

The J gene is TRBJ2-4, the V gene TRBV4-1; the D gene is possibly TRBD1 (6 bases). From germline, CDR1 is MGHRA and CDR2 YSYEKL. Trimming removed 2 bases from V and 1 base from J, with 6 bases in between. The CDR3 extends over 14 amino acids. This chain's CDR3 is CASSQQGAKNIQYF. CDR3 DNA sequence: TGCGCCAGCAGCCAACAGGGGGCCAAAAACATTCAGTACTTC.

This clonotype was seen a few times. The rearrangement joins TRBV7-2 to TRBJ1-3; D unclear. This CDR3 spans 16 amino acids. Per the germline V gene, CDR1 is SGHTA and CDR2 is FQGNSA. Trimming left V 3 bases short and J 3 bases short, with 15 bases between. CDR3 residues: CASSFRTRSSGNTIYF. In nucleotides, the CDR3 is TGTGCCAGCAGCTTCCGGACCCGGTCGAGTGGAAACACCATATATTTT.

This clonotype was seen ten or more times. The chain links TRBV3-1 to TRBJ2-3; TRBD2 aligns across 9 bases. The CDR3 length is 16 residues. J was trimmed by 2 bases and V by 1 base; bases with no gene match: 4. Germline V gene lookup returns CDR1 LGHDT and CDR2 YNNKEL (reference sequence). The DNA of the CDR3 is TGTGCCAGCAGCCAAGGCCCGGGACTAGCCACAGATACGCAGTATTTT. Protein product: CASSQGPGLATDTQYF.

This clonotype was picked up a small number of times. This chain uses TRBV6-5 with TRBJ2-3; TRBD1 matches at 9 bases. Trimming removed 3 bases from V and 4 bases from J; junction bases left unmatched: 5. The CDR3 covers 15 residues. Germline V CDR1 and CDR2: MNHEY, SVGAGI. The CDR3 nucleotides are TGTGCCAGCAGTTATTCGGGACAGGGCTCAGATACGCAGTATTTT. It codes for CASSYSGQGSDTQYF.

CDR3 nucleotides: TGTGCTAGTGGTTTGTGGCGGGCCAAAAACATTCAGTACTTC. The encoded protein is CASGLWRAKNIQYF. The chain carries TRBV12-5 and TRBJ2-4; D uncertain. V lost 2 bases to trimming and J lost 1 base, with 6 bases between them. This CDR3 spans 14 amino acids. Germline loops: CDR1 LGHNT, CDR2 FRNRAP.

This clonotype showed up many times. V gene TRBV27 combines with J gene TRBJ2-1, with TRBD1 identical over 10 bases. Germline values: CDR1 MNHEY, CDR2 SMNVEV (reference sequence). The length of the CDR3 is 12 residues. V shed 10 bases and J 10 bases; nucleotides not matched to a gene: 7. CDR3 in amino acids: CAIMTGGREQFF. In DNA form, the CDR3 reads TGTGCCATCATGACAGGGGGCAGGGAGCAGTTCTTC.

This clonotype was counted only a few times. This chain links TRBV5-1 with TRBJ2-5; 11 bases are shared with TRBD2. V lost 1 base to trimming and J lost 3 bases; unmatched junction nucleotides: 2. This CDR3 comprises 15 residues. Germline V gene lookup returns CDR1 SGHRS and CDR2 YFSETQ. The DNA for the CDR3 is TGCGCCAGCAGCTTGAATAGCGGGAGGGAAGAGACCCAGTACTTC. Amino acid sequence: CASSLNSGREETQYF.